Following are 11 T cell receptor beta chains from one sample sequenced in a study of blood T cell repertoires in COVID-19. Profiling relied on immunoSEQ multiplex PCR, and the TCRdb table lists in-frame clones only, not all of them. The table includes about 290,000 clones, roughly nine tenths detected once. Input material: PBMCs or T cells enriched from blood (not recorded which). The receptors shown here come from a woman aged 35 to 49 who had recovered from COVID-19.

The CDR3 reads CASSLAGAYTDTQYF. The CDR3 nucleotides read TGTGCCAGCAGCTTAGCGGGGGCCTACACAGATACGCAGTATTTT. The chain combines TRBV7-9 with TRBJ2-3, with TRBD1 as a possible D gene (6 bases). The V end lost 0 bases, the J end lost 2 bases, and 9 bases lay between the germline ends. CDR3 size: 15 residues. Germline assignment: CDR1 SEHNR and CDR2 FQNEAQ (reference sequence).

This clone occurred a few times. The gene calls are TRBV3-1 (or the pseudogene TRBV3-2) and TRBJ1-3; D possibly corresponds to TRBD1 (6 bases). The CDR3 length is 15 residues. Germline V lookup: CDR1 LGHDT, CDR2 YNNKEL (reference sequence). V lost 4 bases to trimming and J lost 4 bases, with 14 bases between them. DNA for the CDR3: TGTGCCAGCAGCCTCCGGGACACCTCGGGAAACACCATATATTTT. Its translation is CASSLRDTSGNTIYF.

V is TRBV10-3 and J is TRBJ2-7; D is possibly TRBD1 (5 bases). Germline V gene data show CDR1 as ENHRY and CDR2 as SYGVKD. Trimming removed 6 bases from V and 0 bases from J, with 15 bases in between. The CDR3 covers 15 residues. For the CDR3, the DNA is TGTGCCATCAGAAGACAGCACCTTATCTCCTACGAGCAGTACTTC. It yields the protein CAIRRQHLISYEQYF.

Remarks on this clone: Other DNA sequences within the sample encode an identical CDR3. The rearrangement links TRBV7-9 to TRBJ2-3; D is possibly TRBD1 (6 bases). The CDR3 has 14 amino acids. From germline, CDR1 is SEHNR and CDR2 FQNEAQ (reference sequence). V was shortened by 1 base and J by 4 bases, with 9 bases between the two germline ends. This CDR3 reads CASSLGSGADTQYF. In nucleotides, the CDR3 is TGTGCCAGCAGCTTAGGGTCAGGGGCAGATACGCAGTATTTT.

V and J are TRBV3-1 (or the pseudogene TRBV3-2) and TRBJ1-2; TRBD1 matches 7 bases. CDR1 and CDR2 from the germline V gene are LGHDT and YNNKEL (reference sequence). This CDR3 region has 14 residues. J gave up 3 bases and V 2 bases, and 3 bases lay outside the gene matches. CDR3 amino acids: CASSQSDRYYGYTF. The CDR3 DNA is TGTGCCAGCAGCCAATCGGACAGGTACTATGGCTACACCTTC.

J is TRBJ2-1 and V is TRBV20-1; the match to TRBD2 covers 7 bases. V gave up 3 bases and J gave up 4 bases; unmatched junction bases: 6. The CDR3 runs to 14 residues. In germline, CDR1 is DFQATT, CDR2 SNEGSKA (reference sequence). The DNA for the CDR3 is TGCAGTGCTAGTGAGCGGGGCCTTTACAATGAGCAGTTCTTC. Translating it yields CSASERGLYNEQFF.

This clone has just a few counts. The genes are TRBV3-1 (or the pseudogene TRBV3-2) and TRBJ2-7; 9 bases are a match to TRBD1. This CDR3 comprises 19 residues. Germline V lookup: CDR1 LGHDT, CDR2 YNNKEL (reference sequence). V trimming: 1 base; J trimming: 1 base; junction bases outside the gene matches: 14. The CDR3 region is CASSQGDRGFPYPSYEQYF. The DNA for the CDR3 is TGTGCCAGCAGCCAAGGCGACAGGGGGTTCCCTTACCCTTCCTACGAGCAGTACTTC.

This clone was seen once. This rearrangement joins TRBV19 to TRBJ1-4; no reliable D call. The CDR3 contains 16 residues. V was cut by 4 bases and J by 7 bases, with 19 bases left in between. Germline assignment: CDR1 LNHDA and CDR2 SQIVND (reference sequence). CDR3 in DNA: TGTGCCAGTAGTAGCCCAAGAGGGAATGGGCGTGAAAAACTGTTTTTT. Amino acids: CASSSPRGNGREKLFF. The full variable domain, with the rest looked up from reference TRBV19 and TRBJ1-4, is DGGITQSPKYLFRKEGQNVTLSCEQNLNHDAMYWYRQDPGQGLRLIYYSQIVNDFQKGDIAEGYSVSREKKESFPLTVTSAQKNPTAFYLCASSSPRGNGREKLFFGSGTQLSVL.

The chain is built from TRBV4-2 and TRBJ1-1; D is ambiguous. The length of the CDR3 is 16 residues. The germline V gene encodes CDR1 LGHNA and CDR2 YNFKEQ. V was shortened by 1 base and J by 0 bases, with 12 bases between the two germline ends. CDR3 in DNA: TGTGCCAGCAGCCAAGGACTTTCTAACCTGAACACTGAAGCTTTCTTT. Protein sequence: CASSQGLSNLNTEAFF.

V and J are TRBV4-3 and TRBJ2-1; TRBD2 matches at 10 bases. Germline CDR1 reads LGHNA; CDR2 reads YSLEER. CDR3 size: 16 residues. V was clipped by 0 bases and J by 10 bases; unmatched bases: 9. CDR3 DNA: TGCGCCAGCAGCCAAGATAGAACTAGCGGGGCGGTCGAGCAGTTCTTC. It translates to CASSQDRTSGAVEQFF.

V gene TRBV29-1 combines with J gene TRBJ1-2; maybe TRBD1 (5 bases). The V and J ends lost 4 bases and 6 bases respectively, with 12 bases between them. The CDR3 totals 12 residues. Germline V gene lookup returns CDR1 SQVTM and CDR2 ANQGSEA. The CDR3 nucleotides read TGCAGCGTTGTAAGGGGAGGCAATGGCTACACCTTC. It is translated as CSVVRGGNGYTF.